Listed below are T cell receptor beta chains from one sample, sequenced in a study of blood T cell repertoires in COVID-19. The assay was immunoSEQ multiplex PCR, and TCRdb's table has in-frame clones only and misses some. The sample lists fewer than 300,000 clones; about 89% were seen once. Sample: peripheral blood. The source of these receptors is a woman aged 45-59 years with acute or convalescent COVID-19. Both conserved end residues are part of each CDR3. A D gene is named only where the DNA matches it firmly. Clone size is not always given. Where it is, it says once, few, many or a class for expanded clones.

TRBJ2-7,TRBD1,TRBV27,.,TGTGCCAGCAGCCCGGGACAGAGCCTCGAGCAGTACTTC,CASSPGQSLEQYF
TRBJ2-7,.,TRBV28,.,TGTGCCAGCAGTGTCCCGGGGTTCGAGCAGTACTTC,CASSVPGFEQYF
TRBJ1-4,.,TRBV10-3,.,TGTGCCATCAGTGAGTCTGGGCGAAGACTGTTTTTT,CAISESGRRLFF
TRBJ2-1,.,TRBV5-1,.,TGCGCCAGCAGCCGGGGAGGGGGAACCATCAATGAGCAGTTCTTC,CASSRGGGTINEQFF
TRBJ1-4,TRBD1,TRBV6-7,.,TGTGCCGAAACTACAGGGGGGGAGGAAAAACTGTTTTTT,CAETTGGEEKLFF
TRBJ1-3,.,TRBV29-1,.,TGCAGCGCCGAGGGCCTGCGCTCTGGAAACACCATATATTTT,CSAEGLRSGNTIYF
TRBJ2-1,TRBD2,TRBV7-9,.,TGTGCCAGCAGCTTCGGTAGCGGGTTCTACAATGAGCAGTTCTTC,CASSFGSGFYNEQFF
TRBJ2-5,TRBD2,TRBV5-8,.,TGTGCCAGCAGCTTGGGACTAGCGGGAGGGCCTGAGACCCAGTACTTC,CASSLGLAGGPETQYF
TRBJ1-2,.,TRBV11-2,.,TGTGCCAGCAGCTTAGTACAATCCGAATATGGCTACACCTTC,CASSLVQSEYGYTF
TRBJ2-7,.,TRBV1,.,TGCACCAGCAGCTCGGAGGGGGCTAGCGGGAGAGAAGGAGAGCAGTACTTC,CTSSSEGASGREGEQYF
TRBJ2-5,TRBD2,TRBV10-3,.,TGTGCCATCAGTGAATTCGCCCCCCCGGGACTAGCGCAATCGGGGGAGACCCAGTACTTC,CAISEFAPPGLAQSGETQYF
TRBJ2-1,TRBD2,TRBV28,.,TGTGCCAGCAGTTCGGGACTAGCGCACATGTACAATGAGCAGTTCTTC,CASSSGLAHMYNEQFF
TRBJ2-1,TRBD1,TRBV10-3,.,TGTGCCATCAGTGATTTAAGGGACAGGGGAGGGAATGAGCAGTTCTTC,CAISDLRDRGGNEQFF
TRBJ2-1,TRBD1,TRBV11-3,.,TGTGCCAGCAGCCGGGGAGGACAGGGTAGAAGTGAGCAGTTCTTC,CASSRGGQGRSEQFF
TRBJ1-2,TRBD1,TRBV19,.,TGTGCCAGTAGATCCTCCGGGACAGTCTATGGCTACACCTTC,CASRSSGTVYGYTF
TRBJ2-5,.,TRBV5-1,once,TGCGCCAGCTACAGGGAAAGGGAGACCCAGTACTTC,CASYRERETQYF
TRBJ2-3,TRBD2,TRBV4-1,.,TGCGCCAGCAGCCAAGGGACTAGCGGGATCACAGATACGCAGTATTTT,CASSQGTSGITDTQYF
TRBJ2-1,TRBD2,TRBV5-1,.,TGCGCCAGCAGCTTGGACGGGACTAGCTACAATGAGCAGTTCTTC,CASSLDGTSYNEQFF
TRBJ2-7,.,TRBV7-2,.,TGTGCCAGCAGGTATGCAGCCGGGGCCTACGAGCAGTACTTC,CASRYAAGAYEQYF
TRBJ2-5,.,TRBV10-3,.,TGTGCCATCACCCCGACAGGGACTCAAGAGACCCAGTACTTC,CAITPTGTQETQYF
TRBJ1-1,.,TRBV30,.,TGTGCCTGGAGTGTACTCGGGGGGTTGAACACTGAAGCTTTCTTT,CAWSVLGGLNTEAFF
TRBJ2-5,.,TRBV6-5,.,TGTGCCAGCAGTAACCCAGTTCAAGAGACCCAGTACTTC,CASSNPVQETQYF
TRBJ2-7,.,TRBV5-1,.,TGCGCCAGCAGCTTGTCGGACTCCTCCTACGAGCAGTACTTC,CASSLSDSSYEQYF
TRBJ2-3,.,TRBV27,.,TGTGCCAGCGGCGTACTAGGCGGTACGCAGTATTTT,CASGVLGGTQYF
TRBJ2-1,TRBD2,TRBV4-1,.,TGCGCCAGCAGCCAAGGAAGCGGGAGGAGGTATGAGCAGTTCTTC,CASSQGSGRRYEQFF
TRBJ1-5,.,TRBV24-1,.,TGTGCCACCAGTGCTGGGACTTTCAATCAGCCCCAGCATTTT,CATSAGTFNQPQHF
TRBJ1-1,.,TRBV27,few,TGTGCCAGCAGGGGTCTTGTGGGGGGTAATACACTGGTCACTGAAGCTTTCTTT,CASRGLVGGNTLVTEAFF
TRBJ2-7,TRBD2,TRBV6-2/TRBV6-3,.,TGTGCCAGCAGTTACGCGGGAGAGCGGGATCTCGAGCAGTACTTC,CASSYAGERDLEQYF
TRBJ2-7,TRBD2,TRBV7-2,.,TGTGCCAGCAGCTCCCAGGCTAGCGGACTCTCCTACGAGCAGTACTTC,CASSSQASGLSYEQYF
TRBJ2-7,TRBD1,TRBV4-3,.,TGCGCCAGCAGACCCACAACAGGGGGCACCTACGAGCAGTACTTC,CASRPTTGGTYEQYF
TRBJ2-2,TRBD2,TRBV27,.,TGTGCCAGCAGTTTGTCTTTAGCGGGGGCATTTACCGGGGAGCTGTTTTTT,CASSLSLAGAFTGELFF
TRBJ1-5,.,TRBV3-1/TRBV3-2,.,TGTGCCAGCAGCCAAGGCTTCACACATAGCAATCAGCCCCAGCATTTT,CASSQGFTHSNQPQHF
TRBJ2-1,TRBD1,TRBV6-5,.,TGTGCCAGCAGTTACACGGCAGGGGGCTACAATGAGCAGTTCTTC,CASSYTAGGYNEQFF
TRBJ1-4,.,TRBV4-2,.,TGTGCCAGCAGCCAAGTTTCTACAGGGATACGGGGTGAAAAACTGTTTTTT,CASSQVSTGIRGEKLFF
TRBJ1-4,.,TRBV9,.,TGTGCCAGCAGCGGCCGGTTTGCAACTAATGAAAAACTGTTTTTT,CASSGRFATNEKLFF
TRBJ2-1,TRBD2,TRBV28,.,TGTGCCAGCAGTTTAAGACTAGCGGGAGGGGGGAAGTTCTTC,CASSLRLAGGGKFF
TRBJ2-2,.,TRBV6-5,.,TGTGCCAGCAGCTCGGGACTTCTCACCGGGGAGCTGTTTTTT,CASSSGLLTGELFF
TRBJ1-5,TRBD1,TRBV6-1,.,TGTGCCAGCAGTGTTCTCTGGTCCCAGGGGGCGGATAGCAATCAGCCCCAGCATTTT,CASSVLWSQGADSNQPQHF
TRBJ2-5,TRBD1,TRBV18,.,TGTGCCAGCTCACCACGGACAGGGGGCGGGGAGACCCAGTACTTC,CASSPRTGGGETQYF
TRBJ2-6,TRBD1,TRBV27,.,TGTGCCAGTTCCAGGGAAGGGGGCGTTTGGCGTGGGGCCAACGTCCTGACTTTC,CASSREGGVWRGANVLTF
TRBJ1-3,.,TRBV7-3,.,TGTGCCAGCAGCTTATCCTCGGCGGGGGCTGGAAACACCATATATTTT,CASSLSSAGAGNTIYF